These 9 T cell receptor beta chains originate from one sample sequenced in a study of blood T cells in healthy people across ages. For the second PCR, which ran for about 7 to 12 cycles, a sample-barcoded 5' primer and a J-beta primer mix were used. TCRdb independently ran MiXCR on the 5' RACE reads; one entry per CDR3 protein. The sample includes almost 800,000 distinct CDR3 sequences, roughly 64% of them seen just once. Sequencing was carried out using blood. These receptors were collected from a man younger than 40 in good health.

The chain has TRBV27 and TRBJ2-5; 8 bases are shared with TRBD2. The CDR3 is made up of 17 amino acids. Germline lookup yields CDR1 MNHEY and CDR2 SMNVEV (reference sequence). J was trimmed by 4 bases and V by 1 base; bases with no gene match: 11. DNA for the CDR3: TGTGCCAGCAGTTTATTGTACGCGGGGGGAACTGTAGAGACCCAGTACTTC. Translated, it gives CASSLLYAGGTVETQYF.

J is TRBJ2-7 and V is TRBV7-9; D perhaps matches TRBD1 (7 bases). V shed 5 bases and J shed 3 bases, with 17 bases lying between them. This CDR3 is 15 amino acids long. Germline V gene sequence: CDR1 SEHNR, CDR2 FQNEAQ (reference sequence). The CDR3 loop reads CASSLVTGEVYEQYF. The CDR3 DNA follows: TGTGCCAGCAGCCTCGTAACAGGGGAGGTCTACGAGCAGTACTTC.

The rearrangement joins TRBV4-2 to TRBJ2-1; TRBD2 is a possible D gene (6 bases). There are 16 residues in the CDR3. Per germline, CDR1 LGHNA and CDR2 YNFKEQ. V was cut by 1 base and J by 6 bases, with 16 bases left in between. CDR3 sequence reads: CASSQGIFGTFNEQFF. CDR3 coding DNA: TGTGCCAGCAGCCAAGGTATTTTCGGGACTTTCAATGAGCAGTTCTTC.

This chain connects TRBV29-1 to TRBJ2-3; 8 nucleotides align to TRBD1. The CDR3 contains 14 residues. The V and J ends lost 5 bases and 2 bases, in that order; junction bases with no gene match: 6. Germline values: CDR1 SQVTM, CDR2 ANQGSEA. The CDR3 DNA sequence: TGCAGCGTTTGCCGGGACAGGTACACAGATACGCAGTATTTT. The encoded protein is CSVCRDRYTDTQYF.

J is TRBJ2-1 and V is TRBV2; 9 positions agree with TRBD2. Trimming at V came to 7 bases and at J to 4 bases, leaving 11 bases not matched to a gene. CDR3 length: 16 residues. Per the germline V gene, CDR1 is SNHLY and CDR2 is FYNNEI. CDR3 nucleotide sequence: TGTGCCAGCAAGATGACACGACTAGCGGAGTACAATGAGCAGTTCTTC. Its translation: CASKMTRLAEYNEQFF.

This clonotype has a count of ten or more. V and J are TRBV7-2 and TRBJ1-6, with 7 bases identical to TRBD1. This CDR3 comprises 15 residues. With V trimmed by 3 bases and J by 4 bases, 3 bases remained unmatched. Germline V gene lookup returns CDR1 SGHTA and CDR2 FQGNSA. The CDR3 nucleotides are TGTGCCAGCAGCTTGGACAGGTCTTATAATTCACCCCTCCACTTT. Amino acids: CASSLDRSYNSPLHF.

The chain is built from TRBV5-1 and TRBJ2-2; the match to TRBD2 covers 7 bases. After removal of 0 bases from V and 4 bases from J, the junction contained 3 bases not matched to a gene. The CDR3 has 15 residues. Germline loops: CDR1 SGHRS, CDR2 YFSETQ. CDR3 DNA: TGCGCCAGCAGCTTGGCCCCGGGAGGCACCGGGGAGCTGTTTTTT. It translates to CASSLAPGGTGELFF.

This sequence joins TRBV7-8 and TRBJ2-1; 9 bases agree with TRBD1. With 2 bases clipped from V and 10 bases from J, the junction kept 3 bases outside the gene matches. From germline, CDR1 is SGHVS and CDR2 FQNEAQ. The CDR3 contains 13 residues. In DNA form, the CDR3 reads TGTGCCAGCAGCTTAAGACAGGGGGGGGAGCAGTTCTTC. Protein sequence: CASSLRQGGEQFF.

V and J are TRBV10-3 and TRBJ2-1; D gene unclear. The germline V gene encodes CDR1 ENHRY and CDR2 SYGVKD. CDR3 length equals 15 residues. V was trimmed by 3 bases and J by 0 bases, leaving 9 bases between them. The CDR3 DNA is TGTGCCATCAGTGATTTGGCTGACTCCTACAATGAGCAGTTCTTC. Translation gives CAISDLADSYNEQFF.